The sequence of this T cell receptor beta chain was determined in a study of T cell changes during pregnancy in multiple sclerosis (dated by TCRdb to the late 2010s). General notes on the study: The study examined how the T cell repertoire changed over the course of pregnancy in women with multiple sclerosis.

Taken from the germline V gene (reference sequence), the CDR1 and CDR2 loops are MNHNY and SVGAGI. Compared with germline, V lacks 5 bases and J lacks 1 base; bases without a gene match: 10. Reading from cysteine to phenylalanine, the CDR3 counts 16 amino acids. Only the CDR3 region is kept as DNA, spanning 48 bases read in frame from base 1. To prepare the library, the immunoSEQ multiplex PCR assay was applied. The immuneACCESS repertoire file appears here via TCRdb, limited to in-frame rearrangements. These files lack a portion of the clones; in checked studies, under half of the deficit traces to unresolved V genes, and the cause of the others is not known. The sample yields 75,000 to 80,000 clones; approximately 90% were counted once. The ten largest account for 1.5% to 2% of the sample. Of note for this clone: Its antigen remains unidentified. The sample holds no much larger clone one base away, and base qualities are not on file.

The TCR was taken from a female donor with multiple sclerosis, enrolled in a pregnancy study. The rearranged chain carries TRBV6-6 and TRBJ1-1, with 7 bases aligning to TRBD1. This material consisted of peripheral blood, taken before pregnancy. Here the CDR3 is given as CASSTPLGQKNTEAFF. The nucleotide sequence is given as TGTGCCAGCAGTACTCCGTTGGGACAGAAGAACACTGAAGCTTTCTTT.